This T cell receptor beta chain was identified in a study of naive and memory T cell subsets. Study-wide points: Over 95% of naive TCR sequences appeared only once after error correction, unlike memory subsets. The power law exponent of TCR abundance differed between naive and memory cells. Especially in CD8 cells, naive repertoires contained a few larger clonotypes, possibly CD45RA-re-expressing memory cells.

An equimolar mix of two oligonucleotides served as the beta constant-region primer for TRBC1 and TRBC2. Nested alpha and beta constant-region primers with the SP2 primer drove four PCR rounds on ligated cDNA. In TCRdb, the UMI-ligation and nested PCR reads were re-called with MiXCR into one record per CDR3 protein. The sample holds about 160,000 distinct CDR3 sequences, roughly 23% seen once. CDR1 WSHSY and CDR2 SAAADI come from the germline V gene. The V end was cut by 4 bases, the J end by 1 base, with 12 bases between. This CDR3 spans 15 amino acids. This clonotype was detected only a few times. Its antigen is not identified.

Sequenced sample: naive CD4+ T cells from blood. This TCR came from a human donor in good health. This chain links TRBV10-2 with TRBJ2-3; the D call may be TRBD1 or TRBD2 (5 bases each). As DNA, the CDR3 is TGCGCCAGCAGTGCGCAGGGAGATGGCACAGATACGCAGTATTTT. Translation gives CASSAQGDGTDTQYF.